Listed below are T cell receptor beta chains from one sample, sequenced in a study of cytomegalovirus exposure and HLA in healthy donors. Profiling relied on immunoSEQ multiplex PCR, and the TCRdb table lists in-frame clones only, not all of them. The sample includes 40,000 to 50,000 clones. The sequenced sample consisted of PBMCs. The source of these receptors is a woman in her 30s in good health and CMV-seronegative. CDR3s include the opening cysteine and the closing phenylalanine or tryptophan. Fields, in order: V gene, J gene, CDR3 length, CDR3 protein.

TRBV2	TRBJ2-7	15	CASSTQWGGGYEQYF
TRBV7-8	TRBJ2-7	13	CASRPRGRYEQYF
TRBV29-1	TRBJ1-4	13	CSVERDSGEKLFF
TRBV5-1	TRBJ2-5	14	CASSPEVLGETQYF
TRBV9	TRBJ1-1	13	CASSGRGDTEAFF
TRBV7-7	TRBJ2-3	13	CASSHRISDTQYF
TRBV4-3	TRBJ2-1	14	CASSRRISDNEQFF
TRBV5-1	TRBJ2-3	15	CASSLVAGGLDTQYF
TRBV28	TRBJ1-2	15	CASSAPTGVVHGYTF
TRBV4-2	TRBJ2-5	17	CASSPGLAGGRRETQYF
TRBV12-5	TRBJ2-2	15	CASGLGQANTGELFF
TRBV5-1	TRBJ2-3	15	CASSSGSTSTDTQYF
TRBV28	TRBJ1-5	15	CASSLGTGGTQPQHF
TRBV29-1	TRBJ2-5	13	CSVSDRGRETQYF
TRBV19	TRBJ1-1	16	CASSWSQGATGTEAFF
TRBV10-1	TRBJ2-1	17	CASTRTSGPSSYNEQFF
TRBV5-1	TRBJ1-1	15	CASSGTGNLNTEAFF
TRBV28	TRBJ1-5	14	CASGTGGAGQPQHF
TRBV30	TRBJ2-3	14	CAWSPTSDGDTQYF
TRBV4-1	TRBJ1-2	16	CASSRPRTGGVYGYTF